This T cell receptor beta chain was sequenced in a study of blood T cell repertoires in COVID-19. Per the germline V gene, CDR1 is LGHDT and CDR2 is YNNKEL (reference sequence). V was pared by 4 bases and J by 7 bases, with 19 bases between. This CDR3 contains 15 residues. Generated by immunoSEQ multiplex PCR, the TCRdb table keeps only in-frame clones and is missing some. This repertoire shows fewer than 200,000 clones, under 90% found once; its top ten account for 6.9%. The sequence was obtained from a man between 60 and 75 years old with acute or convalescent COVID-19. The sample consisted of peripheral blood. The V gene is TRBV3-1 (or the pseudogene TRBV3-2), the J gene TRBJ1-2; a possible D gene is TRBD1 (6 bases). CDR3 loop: CASSPRQVYLGGYTF. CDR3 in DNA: TGTGCCAGCAGCCCCCGACAGGTTTATTTGGGTGGCTACACCTTC.